Listed below are T cell receptor beta chains from one sample, sequenced in a study of HIV-infected patients and healthy controls. In TCRdb, the 5' RACE reads were re-called with MiXCR into one record per CDR3 protein. The table includes tens of thousands of distinct CDR3 sequences, about 19% detected once. The material sequenced was CD4+ T cells from blood. The receptors originated from a human donor in good health. The CDR3 runs from the conserved cysteine through the conserved F or W. The D gene is left open where the match is weak. Only part of the rows carry a size: once, few, many, or a class if the clone is expanded.

-	TRBV18	-	TRBJ1-1	TGTGCCAGCTCACCGTTTGGGGCGAACACTGAAGCTTTCTTT	CASSPFGANTEAFF
-	TRBV7-9	TRBD1	TRBJ1-1	TGTGCCAGCAGCGTCTCCAGGGGGCACACTGAAGCTTTCTTT	CASSVSRGHTEAFF
few	TRBV5-1	TRBD1	TRBJ2-6	TGCGCCAGCAGCCCTACAGGGGTGACGGGGGCCAACGTCCTGACTTTC	CASSPTGVTGANVLTF
-	TRBV15	TRBD2	TRBJ2-1	TGTGCCACCAGCAGGGGGACTAGCGGGAGGGCCGGGTACAATGAGCAGTTCTTC	CATSRGTSGRAGYNEQFF
many	TRBV14	-	TRBJ2-3	TGTGCCAGCAGCCTTAAAGGCAGTTTACGTCGCACAGATACGCAGTATTTT	CASSLKGSLRRTDTQYF
many	TRBV15	-	TRBJ2-3	TGTGCCACCAGCAGAGATATAAGGGGACCTCCGGCAGATACGCAGTATTTT	CATSRDIRGPPADTQYF
-	TRBV20-1	-	TRBJ2-4	TGCAGTGCTCGCCACCAGGTTCTAGCCAAAAACATTCAGTACTTC	CSARHQVLAKNIQYF
-	TRBV20-1	TRBD1	TRBJ2-1	TGCAGTCCCAGTTTCCGAACCGGGACAGGGGGTAATGAGCAGTTCTTC	CSPSFRTGTGGNEQFF
few	TRBV19	-	TRBJ1-2	TGTGCCAGTAGTATAGATCTGGACACCTATGGCTACACCTTC	CASSIDLDTYGYTF
-	TRBV6-5	-	TRBJ2-3	TGTGCCAGCAGTTGGGACATGGGTAGCACAGATACGCAGTATTTT	CASSWDMGSTDTQYF
many	TRBV11-2	-	TRBJ1-5	TGTGCCAGCAGCGCCGACAGTACGGGCAATCAGCCCCAGCATTTT	CASSADSTGNQPQHF
-	TRBV12-3/TRBV12-4	-	TRBJ1-2	TGTGCCAGCAGTCACCGACATGATACTAACTATGGCTACACCTTC	CASSHRHDTNYGYTF
few	TRBV18	-	TRBJ1-1	TGTGCCAGCTCACCACGGCACACTGAAGCTTTCTTT	CASSPRHTEAFF
-	TRBV4-2	-	TRBJ1-2	TGTGCCAGCAGCCAAGAGGCCAGGGCGGGGTACTATGGCTACACCTTC	CASSQEARAGYYGYTF
-	TRBV20-1	-	TRBJ2-1	TGCAGTGCTAGAGGGGGGAGGTTTTACAATGAGCAGTTCTTC	CSARGGRFYNEQFF
few	TRBV5-5	TRBD1	TRBJ2-5	TGTGCCAGCAGCCTGGCCGGGACAGGCGGAGAGACCCAGTACTTC	CASSLAGTGGETQYF
-	TRBV20-1	TRBD1	TRBJ1-5	TGCAGTGCTAGAGATCCGGTTACAGGGGGGTCAAGCAATCAGCCCCAGCATTTT	CSARDPVTGGSSNQPQHF
-	TRBV20-1	-	TRBJ2-5	TGCAGTGCTAGAGTTGGTGGGGGAGCCCAGTACTTC	CSARVGGGAQYF
-	TRBV20-1	-	TRBJ2-4	TGCAGTGCTACGTACTTAGCCTTAGCCAAAAACATTCAGTACTTC	CSATYLALAKNIQYF
-	TRBV30	-	TRBJ1-1	TGTGCCTGGAACCGGGGGGCCGTCACTGAAGCTTTCTTT	CAWNRGAVTEAFF
-	TRBV29-1	-	TRBJ2-2	TGCAGCGTTGGCCAGAACCCCTCCACCGGGGAGCTGTTTTTT	CSVGQNPSTGELFF
few	TRBV7-6	TRBD2	TRBJ2-3	TGTGCCAGCAGCTCCGCGGGAGGGACTAGCGGGAGTACGCAGTATTTT	CASSSAGGTSGSTQYF
few	TRBV30	TRBD2	TRBJ2-7	TGTGCCTGGAGTGTCACTAGCGCCGCCTACGAGCAGTACTTC	CAWSVTSAAYEQYF
-	TRBV5-6	TRBD2	TRBJ2-1	TGTGCCAGCAGCAAAAGCGGGGGCCACTACAATGAGCAGTTCTTC	CASSKSGGHYNEQFF
-	TRBV25-1	-	TRBJ1-4	TGTGCCAGCAGTGATGTCGGGAGTAATGAAAAACTGTTTTTT	CASSDVGSNEKLFF
few	TRBV4-1	-	TRBJ1-2	TGCGCCAGCAGCGGGATGGACAGAAATTATGGCTACACCTTC	CASSGMDRNYGYTF
-	TRBV3-1	-	TRBJ2-3	TGTGCCAGCAGCCAAGACAGAGATACGCAGTATTTT	CASSQDRDTQYF
-	TRBV6-2/TRBV6-3	-	TRBJ2-1	TGTGCCAGCAGTTCGGCTCTCAAGGGGTACAATGAGCAGTTCTTC	CASSSALKGYNEQFF
-	TRBV10-3	TRBD1	TRBJ1-2	TGTGCCATCAGTGAGACAGGGGGAGGCTACACCTTC	CAISETGGGYTF
-	TRBV29-1	-	TRBJ2-5	TGCAGCGTTGAAGATCAAAAGGGGTCGACCCAGTACTTC	CSVEDQKGSTQYF
few	TRBV3-1	TRBD2	TRBJ2-1	TGTGCCAGCAGCCATCCGACTAGCGGGAGTCGGTATGAGCAGTTCTTC	CASSHPTSGSRYEQFF
many	TRBV15	-	TRBJ1-1	TGTGCCACCAGCATGACAGGACAGAACACTGAAGCTTTCTTT	CATSMTGQNTEAFF
many	TRBV21-1	-	TRBJ1-5	TGTGCCAGCAGGGGACTCCTCAATCAGCCCCAGCATTTT	CASRGLLNQPQHF
many	TRBV19	-	TRBJ1-1	TGTGCCAGTAGTATAGTCGGGGGCCTCGGGGAAGCTTTCTTT	CASSIVGGLGEAFF
-	TRBV24-1	-	TRBJ2-2	TGTGCCACCAGTGATTTCGCAGGGGTGTCCGGGGAGCTGTTTTTT	CATSDFAGVSGELFF
once	TRBV12-3/TRBV12-4	-	TRBJ1-6	TGTGCCAGCAGTTTAGTGCAGGGTAACCATAATTCACCCCTCCACTTT	CASSLVQGNHNSPLHF
many	TRBV3-1	-	TRBJ2-7	TGTGCCAGCAGCCCAGAGCGGCGCTCCTACGAGCAGTACTTC	CASSPERRSYEQYF
few	TRBV5-1	-	TRBJ2-2	TGCGCCAGCAGCTCCGGGACTAACACCGGGGAGCTGTTTTTT	CASSSGTNTGELFF
few	TRBV4-1	-	TRBJ1-1	TGCGCCAGCAGGTTCGGGGGAGGCAGGGCGGATGAAGCTTTCTTT	CASRFGGGRADEAFF
few	TRBV7-9	-	TRBJ1-1	TGTGCCAGCAGCCGACAGGTTGGCACTGAAGCTTTCTTT	CASSRQVGTEAFF
many	TRBV2	-	TRBJ1-2	TGTGCCAGCAGATCGGGGGGAGGCTACACCTTC	CASRSGGGYTF